The 20 T cell receptor beta chains given below trace back to one sample, sequenced in a study of blood T cell repertoires in COVID-19. Profiling relied on immunoSEQ multiplex PCR, and the TCRdb table lists in-frame clones only, not all of them. There are just over 650,000 clones in the sample; about 90% occur only once, and under 0.3% lies in the top ten. The sequenced material came from peripheral blood. The origin of the receptors is a woman between 18 and 30 years old with acute or convalescent COVID-19.

The V call is TRBV7-9, the J call TRBJ1-2; TRBD1 aligns across 10 bases. CDR3 length: 14 amino acids. Germline CDR1 is SEHNR and CDR2 is FQNEAQ (reference sequence). V was clipped by 7 bases and J by 0 bases; unmatched bases: 2. CDR3 DNA: TGTGCCAGCACGGACAGGGGGACTAACTATGGCTACACCTTC. This encodes CASTDRGTNYGYTF.

Note on this clone: Other DNA sequences in the same sample also yield this CDR3. This sequence joins TRBV29-1 and TRBJ2-7; maybe TRBD2 (7 bases). With 4 bases removed from V and 0 bases from J, the gap between germline ends came to 10 bases. Per the germline V gene, CDR1 is SQVTM and CDR2 is ANQGSEA. CDR3 length: 13 amino acids. Written as DNA, the CDR3 is TGCAGCGTTGTGGCGGGGGCCTCCTACGAGCAGTACTTC. Protein product: CSVVAGASYEQYF.

This chain's CDR3 is CASSYSSQGPTDTQYF. CDR3 DNA: TGTGCCAGCAGTTACTCATCCCAGGGGCCCACAGATACGCAGTATTTT. J is TRBJ2-3 and V is TRBV6-2 or TRBV6-3, with TRBD1 as a possible D gene (6 bases). There are 16 residues in the CDR3. V lost 0 bases and J 2 bases, leaving 12 bases between the germline ends. Germline CDR1 and CDR2: MNHEY and SVGEGT.

This clone was seen only once. The chain recombines TRBV2 with TRBJ1-4; the D gene is possibly TRBD1 (6 bases). The CDR3 contains 15 residues. Germline V lookup: CDR1 SNHLY, CDR2 FYNNEI. V was cut by 4 bases and J by 7 bases, with 16 bases left in between. CDR3 amino acids: CASSARWGLSEKLFF. The CDR3 DNA reads TGTGCCAGCAGTGCTCGGTGGGGGCTTAGTGAAAAACTGTTTTTT.

J is TRBJ2-5 and V is TRBV5-4, with 15 positions matching TRBD2. CDR1 is SGHNT, CDR2 YYREEE, per germline (reference sequence). The CDR3 is 16 amino acids. The ends lost 4 bases at V and 5 bases at J; junction bases unmatched: 6. CDR3 in amino acids: CASSRTSGGAGETQYF. The DNA for the CDR3 is TGTGCCAGCAGCCGGACTAGCGGGGGGGCCGGTGAGACCCAGTACTTC.

The chain carries TRBV4-1 and TRBJ2-1; 7 bases are a match to TRBD2. The CDR3 loop spans 12 amino acids. Losses at the gene ends were 7 bases for V and 10 bases for J; bases not matched to a gene: 7. In germline, CDR1 is MGHRA, CDR2 YSYEKL. In DNA, the CDR3 is TGCGCCAGCAACATTCCGGGGGGAGAGCAGTTCTTC. Protein product: CASNIPGGEQFF.

This clone was counted between two and nine times. The J gene is TRBJ1-1, the V gene TRBV28; 8 bases map to TRBD1. Germline values: CDR1 MDHEN, CDR2 SYDVKM. The V gene end was trimmed by 3 bases and the J gene end by 5 bases; junction bases not matched to a gene: 2. CDR3 length: 13 residues. The CDR3 DNA is TGTGCCAGCAGTTTCAGGGGGCAAACTGAAGCTTTCTTT. This translates into CASSFRGQTEAFF.

The chain uses TRBV10-3 and TRBJ1-2, with TRBD1 matching 7 bases. The CDR3 loop spans 12 amino acids. The germline gives CDR1 ENHRY, CDR2 SYGVKD. After removal of 8 bases from V and 3 bases from J, the junction contained 3 bases not matched to a gene. This CDR3 reads CAIPQGDYGYTF. CDR3 sequence (DNA): TGTGCCATCCCCCAGGGGGACTATGGCTACACCTTC.

This chain uses TRBV21-1 with TRBJ1-2. TRBV21-1 is classified as a pseudogene. The CDR3 consists of 14 residues. CDR3: CASSPRGGQKNYTF. The CDR3 DNA reads as TGTGCCAGCAGCCCTCGGGGGGGACAGAAGAACTACACCTTC.

The chain carries TRBV5-1 and TRBJ2-7; D remains ambiguous. Per germline, CDR1 SGHRS and CDR2 YFSETQ. The CDR3 runs to 14 residues. V was pared by 3 bases and J by 2 bases, with 12 bases between. Here the CDR3 reads CASSSVGPPYEQYF. In nucleotides, the CDR3 is TGCGCCAGCAGCTCGGTTGGGCCCCCCTACGAGCAGTACTTC.

The rearrangement uses TRBV19 and TRBJ1-3; D may be TRBD1 (6 bases). Deletions cut 5 bases from V and 4 bases from J, with 15 bases between. Germline V gene sequence: CDR1 LNHDA, CDR2 SQIVND (reference sequence). CDR3 length: 15 residues. The CDR3 region is CASSPGQPKGNTIYF. The DNA for the CDR3 is TGTGCCAGTAGTCCTGGACAGCCAAAAGGAAACACCATATATTTT.

This chain joins TRBV7-2 and TRBJ2-7; 9 bases line up with TRBD1. The CDR3 sequence is 16 residues long. Trimming removed 5 bases from V and 1 base from J; junction bases left unmatched: 9. The germline CDR1 and CDR2 sequences are SGHTA and FQGNSA. CDR3 coding DNA: TGTGCCAGCAGCGTAATGGCACAGGGGGCGTCCTACGAGCAGTACTTC. Amino acid sequence: CASSVMAQGASYEQYF.

The chain is built from TRBV3-1 (or the pseudogene TRBV3-2) and TRBJ1-2; D remains ambiguous. Trimming cost V 1 base and J 0 bases, with 9 bases left between them. The CDR3 length is 15 residues. Per the germline V gene, CDR1 is LGHDT and CDR2 is YNNKEL (reference sequence). The CDR3 DNA sequence: TGTGCCAGCAGCCAAGGAGTGAGAGCTAACTATGGCTACACCTTC. Translated, it gives CASSQGVRANYGYTF.

This chain's CDR3 is CARSFRTQGTNYGYTF. The DNA of the CDR3 is TGTGCCAGAAGCTTCCGGACACAGGGCACTAACTATGGCTACACCTTC. The chain employs TRBV5-3 and TRBJ1-2, with D possibly TRBD1 on 6 matching bases. TRBV5-3 qualifies as an ORF whose function is uncertain. The V and J ends lost 2 bases and 0 bases respectively, with 14 bases between them. The CDR3 is 16 residues long.

The genes are TRBV6-5 and TRBJ1-4; 7 positions match TRBD1. The CDR3 runs 14 residues. Trimming took 6 bases from V and 6 from J; bases not matched to a gene: 7. Germline loops: CDR1 MNHEY, CDR2 SVGAGI. The CDR3 DNA follows: TGTGCCAGCAGCCGACAGGGTAGTCATGAAAAACTGTTTTTT. Translating it yields CASSRQGSHEKLFF.

The rearrangement joins TRBV18 to TRBJ2-6; tentative D call: TRBD1 (6 bases). This CDR3 spans 16 amino acids. The ends were cut back, 3 bases at V and 4 bases at J, with 13 bases in the middle. Germline CDR1 is KGHSH and CDR2 is LQKENI. Here the CDR3 reads CASSPITGTGANVLTF. In DNA form, the CDR3 reads TGTGCCAGCTCACCGATCACAGGGACCGGGGCCAACGTCCTGACTTTC.

This chain links TRBV2 with TRBJ1-3; D is ambiguous. CDR3 length: 13 amino acids. Germline V gene sequence: CDR1 SNHLY, CDR2 FYNNEI. Trimming pared 2 bases from V and 2 bases from J, leaving 4 bases between. As DNA, the CDR3 is TGTGCCAGCAGTGAAAAGCCTGGAAACACCATATATTTT. It is translated as CASSEKPGNTIYF.

The chain combines TRBV2 with TRBJ2-1; the match to TRBD1 covers 7 bases. Unmatched junction bases numbered 4, after V lost 3 bases and J lost 2 bases. Germline CDR1 SNHLY, CDR2 FYNNEI. The CDR3 covers 15 residues. This CDR3 is CASSEDRRAYNEQFF. CDR3 in DNA: TGTGCCAGCAGTGAGGACAGGCGAGCCTACAATGAGCAGTTCTTC.

On this clone itself: This may stem from a read error, because a much larger clone lies one nucleotide away. Other nucleotide sequences in the sample specify the same CDR3. The genes are TRBV5-6 and TRBJ1-2, with no clear D. This CDR3 region has 14 residues. CDR1 is SGHDT, CDR2 YYEEEE, per germline. V was trimmed by 2 bases and J by 4 bases, leaving 12 bases between them. The CDR3 here is CASSFDRVSYGYTF. CDR3 sequence (DNA): TGTGCCAGCAGCTTTGATAGAGTGAGCTATGGCTACACCTTC.

The chain is built from TRBV24-1 and TRBJ1-2; D possibly corresponds to TRBD1 (5 bases). CDR3 length: 15 amino acids. Between the trimmed V and J ends, which lost 10 bases and 6 bases, there was a span of 23 bases. Germline V CDR1 and CDR2: KGHDR, SFDVKD. CDR3 DNA: TGTGCCACGGCGGCGGGGGATTGGGGGGGGAATGGCTACACCTTC. It is translated as CATAAGDWGGNGYTF.